This T cell receptor beta chain was captured in a study of blood T cell repertoires in COVID-19. Study information: Researchers got acute and convalescent COVID-19 samples from the United States, Italy and Spain. The analysed material was cDNA or gDNA that came from T cells, B-cell-depleted T cells, or PBMCs.

Germline V gene data show CDR1 as LNHNV and CDR2 as YYDKDF (reference sequence). The CDR3 is 15 amino acids. The V end was cut by 0 bases, the J end by 4 bases, with 12 bases between. Authors' methods: Reference gene primer amplification yielded estimated nucleated cell counts. This table comes from immunoSEQ multiplex PCR, and its TCRdb copy is limited to in-frame clones, with some not included. That table gives V, J and clone size, and the DNA gave D and trimming. Among 150,000 or so clones listed, roughly 82% were seen once. The material sequenced was peripheral blood. The origin of this receptor is a human donor with acute or convalescent COVID-19. The donor label of this sample is uncertain. The chain recombines TRBV15 with TRBJ1-1; D is ambiguous. The CDR3 reads CATSRDEEGGTEAFF. The CDR3 nucleotides are TGTGCCACCAGCAGAGATGAAGAGGGAGGCACTGAAGCTTTCTTT.